Following are 6 T cell receptor beta chains from one sample sequenced in a study of OX40 agonist ivuxolimab in advanced cancers. Method: immunoSEQ multiplex PCR; TCRdb's copy keeps in-frame clones and lacks some. The sample shows around 150,000 clones, 90% of them seen only once. This specimen consisted of CD4+ or CD8+ T cells sorted from blood, obtained in a trial of the OX40 agonist ivuxolimab. These receptors all come from an adult with an advanced solid tumor such as melanoma, head and neck, liver or kidney cancer.

This chain joins TRBV4-2 and TRBJ1-6; no definite D call. The V end lost 0 bases, the J end lost 8 bases, and 8 bases lay between the germline ends. Germline CDR1 LGHNA, CDR2 YNFKEQ. The CDR3 spans 14 residues. The CDR3 loop is CASSQDRWDSPLHF. The CDR3 bases are TGTGCCAGCAGCCAAGATAGATGGGATTCACCCCTCCACTTT.

The chain carries TRBV28 and TRBJ2-1; 13 bases are a match to TRBD2. Germline values: CDR1 MDHEN, CDR2 SYDVKM. J lost 8 bases, V lost 5 bases, and 6 bases had no gene match. The CDR3 is 15 residues long. CDR3: CASSRTSGSSDEQFF. The CDR3 region has the DNA TGTGCCAGCAGTAGGACTAGCGGGAGTAGCGATGAGCAGTTCTTC.

The rearrangement joins TRBV6-1 to TRBJ1-1; 7 bases match TRBD1. The V segment lost 5 bases and the J segment 7 bases; nucleotides outside the gene matches: 7. The CDR3 consists of 13 residues. Germline CDR1 reads MNHNS; CDR2 reads SASEGT. This CDR3 is CASSTGVYGEAFF. The CDR3 nucleotides are TGTGCCAGCAGTACAGGGGTTTATGGTGAAGCTTTCTTT.

This clone was counted only a few times. This chain uses TRBV6-5 with TRBJ1-4; D possibly corresponds to TRBD1 (6 bases). This CDR3 spans 11 amino acids. The germline V gene has CDR1 MNHEY and CDR2 SVGAGI. V lost 6 bases to trimming and J lost 14 bases, with 13 bases between them. The CDR3 loop reads CASRAGGSLFF. The CDR3 nucleotides are TGTGCCAGCAGGGCCGGGGGCAGTCTGTTTTTT.

In its sample, this clone was seen once. The chain couples TRBV5-5 to TRBJ1-3; D gene ambiguous. Trimming left V 0 bases short and J 0 bases short, with 7 bases between. The length of the CDR3 is 15 residues. The germline gives CDR1 SGHKS, CDR2 YYEKEE (reference sequence). Here the CDR3 reads CASSLDSGSGNTIYF. In DNA form, the CDR3 reads TGTGCCAGCAGCTTGGACTCGGGCTCTGGAAACACCATATATTTT.

The chain uses TRBV28 and TRBJ1-2; D unclear. CDR1 and CDR2 from the germline V gene are MDHEN and SYDVKM. V lost 6 bases and J lost 4, with 9 bases in between. The CDR3 length is 12 residues. Here the CDR3 DNA reads TGTGCCAGCAGGAAAGGCCCCTATGGCTACACCTTC. This gives the protein CASRKGPYGYTF.